This passage covers 25 T cell receptor beta chains from one sample sequenced in a study of technical replicates of blood from several donors. Sequencing used immunoSEQ multiplex PCR; TCRdb keeps in-frame clones, though not all of them. The profile shows some 98,000 clones, 90% to 96% of them singletons. The sequenced sample consisted of T cells isolated from PBMCs. Source of these receptors: a human donor in good health.

In its sample, this clone was seen once. The rearrangement links TRBV28 to TRBJ2-1; 9 bases are a match to TRBD1. V shed 7 bases, J shed 8 bases, and the junction held 15 bases outside the gene matches. This CDR3 spans 16 amino acids. CDR1 and CDR2 from the germline V gene are MDHEN and SYDVKM. CDR3 nucleotide sequence: TGTGCCAGCACCCACATGATAGGACAGGGGATCGATGAGCAGTTCTTC. Residues: CASTHMIGQGIDEQFF.

The chain links TRBV2 to TRBJ1-2; D ambiguous. The CDR3 is made up of 13 amino acids. Trimming took off 4 bases at V and 7 bases at J, with 13 bases between the two ends. Germline CDR1 is SNHLY and CDR2 is FYNNEI. CDR3 residues: CASSVSGESGYTF. The CDR3 DNA sequence: TGTGCCAGCAGTGTTAGCGGGGAGAGTGGCTACACCTTC. Full variable domain (outside the CDR3, taken from reference TRBV2 and TRBJ1-2): EPEVTQTPSHQVTQMGQEVILRCVPISNHLYFYWYRQILGQKVEFLVSFYNNEISEKSEIFDDQFSVERPDGSNFTLKIRSTKLEDSAMYFCASSVSGESGYTFGSGTRLTVV.

The V gene is TRBV28, the J gene TRBJ2-7; 7 bases align to TRBD1. From germline, CDR1 is MDHEN and CDR2 SYDVKM. V was clipped by 2 bases and J by 3 bases; unmatched bases: 19. The CDR3 covers 19 residues. The CDR3 nucleotides read TGTGCCAGCAGTTTAGACGAAATACTGACGGACAGGACGGACTACGAGCAGTACTTC. It encodes CASSLDEILTDRTDYEQYF.

The sample holds one count of this clone. V gene TRBV5-4 combines with J gene TRBJ1-4; D possibly corresponds to TRBD1 (6 bases). Trimming shortened V by 1 base and J by 5 bases, and 9 bases separated the two germline ends. This CDR3 spans 14 amino acids. CDR1 SGHNT and CDR2 YYREEE come from the germline V gene (reference sequence). The CDR3 nucleotides are TGTGCCAGCAGCTTGACAGGGAAAAATGAAAAACTGTTTTTT. This gives the protein CASSLTGKNEKLFF.

A remark on this clone: One end of the junction does not line up with germline, which may come from a read error. CDR3 sequence reads: CASSLGSGETQYF. CDR3 nucleotide sequence: TGTGCTAGCAGCTTAGGCTCAGGAGAGACCCAGTACTTC. This rearrangement joins TRBV7-7 to TRBJ2-5, with D unresolved. Germline lookup yields CDR1 SSHAT and CDR2 FNYEAQ (reference sequence). The CDR3 has 13 residues.

The J gene is TRBJ1-1, the V gene TRBV4-1; TRBD1 is a possible D gene (6 bases). Trimming stripped 2 bases from V and 11 bases from J, with 21 bases between. The CDR3 sequence is 15 residues long. Germline V lookup: CDR1 MGHRA, CDR2 YSYEKL. In nucleotides, the CDR3 is TGCGCCAGCAGCCAACCCGGGGGGCACCGGCTTGGGGCTTTCTTT. It translates to CASSQPGGHRLGAFF.

The chain uses TRBV19 and TRBJ1-5; TRBD1 aligns across 7 bases. CDR3 length equals 15 residues. J gave up 0 bases and V 6 bases, and 5 bases lay outside the gene matches. Germline lookup yields CDR1 LNHDA and CDR2 SQIVND (reference sequence). The CDR3 protein is CASSLGTASNQPQHF. In nucleotides, the CDR3 is TGTGCCAGTAGCCTAGGGACAGCTAGCAATCAGCCCCAGCATTTT. Together with reference TRBV19 and TRBJ1-5, the CDR3 gives the full variable domain: DGGITQSPKYLFRKEGQNVTLSCEQNLNHDAMYWYRQDPGQGLRLIYYSQIVNDFQKGDIAEGYSVSREKKESFPLTVTSAQKNPTAFYLCASSLGTASNQPQHFGDGTRLSIL.

The V and J genes are TRBV4-1 and TRBJ2-5, with D possibly being TRBD1 (5 bases). This CDR3 comprises 17 residues. Between the trimmed V and J ends, which lost 3 bases and 0 bases, there was a span of 17 bases. From germline, CDR1 is MGHRA and CDR2 YSYEKL. CDR3 loop: CASSQDPGKSYQETQYF. The CDR3 bases are TGCGCCAGCAGCCAGGATCCAGGGAAATCGTACCAAGAGACCCAGTACTTC.

This clone was detected once. The chain recombines TRBV28 with TRBJ2-7; 7 bases map to TRBD1. Germline CDR1 reads MDHEN; CDR2 reads SYDVKM. The CDR3 totals 14 residues. V lost 6 bases and J lost 1; bases outside the gene matches: 6. This chain's CDR3 is CASSRGQVSYEQYF. CDR3 in DNA: TGTGCCAGCAGCAGAGGACAGGTGTCCTACGAGCAGTACTTC.

The chain has TRBV5-4 and TRBJ2-2, with TRBD1 matching over 7 bases. V was pared by 7 bases and J by 5 bases, with 11 bases of the junction left unmatched. The length of the CDR3 is 15 residues. The V gene's germline CDR1 is SGHNT and CDR2 YYREEE (reference sequence). The CDR3 DNA sequence: TGTGCCAGCGCTGGGGGACAGCAACCGACCGGGGAGCTGTTTTTT. The encoded protein is CASAGGQQPTGELFF.

This chain joins TRBV5-4 and TRBJ2-5; 9 positions match TRBD2. The length of the CDR3 is 15 residues. Germline-derived CDR1 and CDR2 are SGHNT and YYREEE (reference sequence). With V trimmed by 0 bases and J by 1 base, 1 base remained unmatched. The chain's CDR3 is CASSLGGGGQETQYF. The DNA for the CDR3 is TGTGCCAGCAGCTTGGGCGGGGGGGGCCAAGAGACCCAGTACTTC.

This chain uses TRBV7-9 with TRBJ1-2; D perhaps matches TRBD1 (5 bases). This CDR3 is built from 13 residues. Trimming shortened V by 5 bases and J by 4 bases, and 11 bases separated the two germline ends. The germline V gene has CDR1 SEHNR and CDR2 FQNEAQ (reference sequence). CDR3 coding DNA: TGTGCCAGCAGCCTTCAGGACATCTATGGCTACACCTTC. Amino acids: CASSLQDIYGYTF.

J is TRBJ2-3 and V is TRBV6-1, with D possibly TRBD2 on 5 matching bases. Trimming took off 1 base at V and 2 bases at J, with 25 bases between the two ends. This CDR3 spans 20 amino acids. Germline CDR1 is MNHNS and CDR2 is SASEGT. The DNA for the CDR3 is TGTGCCAGCAGTGAAGAGAGTACGACTACCGAAGGAAGTGACACAGATACGCAGTATTTT. Translating it yields CASSEESTTTEGSDTDTQYF.

This chain connects TRBV5-1 to TRBJ2-7, with D perhaps matching TRBD2 (5 bases). Germline CDR1 reads SGHRS; CDR2 reads YFSETQ. The CDR3 contains 16 residues. V shed 5 bases and J shed 4 bases, with 22 bases lying between them. CDR3 coding DNA: TGCGCCAGCAGACCCGGCGGGTATATCGTTAGGTACGAGCAGTACTTC. This sequence encodes CASRPGGYIVRYEQYF.

The chain is built from TRBV7-9 and TRBJ2-3; 7 positions agree with TRBD2. Germline-derived CDR1 and CDR2 are SEHNR and FQNEAQ (reference sequence). The CDR3 is 16 residues long. V gave up 3 bases and J gave up 7 bases; unmatched junction bases: 13. The CDR3 loop reads CASSFREAGDSHTQYF. CDR3 in DNA: TGTGCCAGCAGCTTTAGGGAGGCGGGAGATTCACATACGCAGTATTTT.

The rearrangement uses TRBV7-9 and TRBJ2-3; 9 bases match TRBD1. This CDR3 contains 16 residues. V lost 5 bases, J lost 2 bases, and 8 bases stayed unmatched. Germline values: CDR1 SEHNR, CDR2 FQNEAQ (reference sequence). The CDR3 DNA reads as TGTGCCAGCAGCCCGCTGGGACAGGGACTCACAGATACGCAGTATTTT. The encoded protein is CASSPLGQGLTDTQYF.

The chain employs TRBV30 and TRBJ2-3, with D unclear. CDR1 is GTSNPN and CDR2 is SVGIG in the germline V gene (reference sequence). The CDR3 covers 13 residues. The germline V and J ends were trimmed by 1 base and 2 bases, with 7 bases remaining between them. The CDR3 spells CAWSEQHTDTQYF. Here the CDR3 DNA reads TGTGCCTGGAGTGAACAGCACACAGATACGCAGTATTTT. The full variable domain, completed using reference TRBV30 and TRBJ2-3, is SQTIHQWPATLVQPVGSPLSLECTVEGTSNPNLYWYRQAAGRGLQLLFYSVGIGQISSEVPQNLSASRPQDRQFILSSKKLLLSDSGFYLCAWSEQHTDTQYFGPGTRLTVL.

The J gene is TRBJ2-2, the V gene TRBV29-1, with 10 bases fitting TRBD2. V trimming: 6 bases; J trimming: 3 bases; junction bases outside the gene matches: 10. Per germline, CDR1 SQVTM and CDR2 ANQGSEA. CDR3 size: 16 residues. In DNA, the CDR3 is TGCAGCGTAAGGGGTCGTCTAGCGGGGGACACCGGGGAGCTGTTTTTT. It encodes CSVRGRLAGDTGELFF.

The gene calls are TRBV9 and TRBJ2-1, with TRBD2 matching 12 bases. V shed 3 bases and J 7 bases; nucleotides not matched to a gene: 2. The CDR3 is 14 residues long. The germline V gene encodes CDR1 SGDLS and CDR2 YYNGEE. CDR3 protein: CASSASGGGNEQFF. The CDR3 region has the DNA TGTGCCAGCAGCGCTAGCGGGGGGGGGAATGAGCAGTTCTTC.

CDR3 sequence: CASSQTGVDETQYF. The DNA for the CDR3 is TGCGCCAGCAGCCAGACAGGGGTGGATGAGACCCAGTACTTC. The chain is built from TRBV5-1 and TRBJ2-5, with 8 bases lining up with TRBD1. Germline loops: CDR1 SGHRS, CDR2 YFSETQ. The CDR3 sequence is 14 residues long. V lost 4 bases, J lost 5 bases, and 7 bases stayed unmatched.

The J gene is TRBJ2-1, the V gene TRBV27; 7 nucleotides match TRBD2. CDR3 size: 17 residues. Germline V lookup: CDR1 MNHEY, CDR2 SMNVEV (reference sequence). Trimming took 6 bases from V and 1 from J; bases not matched to a gene: 12. The CDR3 bases are TGTGCCAGCAGACTTTGGGAGGGGTCGACATCCTACAATGAGCAGTTCTTC. This gives the protein CASRLWEGSTSYNEQFF.

The chain is built from TRBV11-3 and TRBJ1-6, with TRBD1 matching 8 bases. This CDR3 region has 15 residues. Germline V lookup: CDR1 SGHNT, CDR2 YENEEA. With 0 bases clipped from V and 10 bases from J, the junction kept 5 bases outside the gene matches. CDR3 coding DNA: TGTGCCAGCAGCTTAGACAGGGGGCCGGTATCACCCCTCCACTTT. It specifies CASSLDRGPVSPLHF.

The chain couples TRBV4-1 to TRBJ1-2; possible D gene TRBD1, 5 bases. This CDR3 has 14 residues. Germline V lookup: CDR1 MGHRA, CDR2 YSYEKL. Trimming stripped 6 bases from V and 11 bases from J, with 22 bases between. In nucleotides, the CDR3 is TGCGCCAGCAGGTATAGCCGGGACTCCGGTGGGTACACCTTC. This sequence encodes CASRYSRDSGGYTF.

CDR3 sequence reads: CAISGLAASSGTGELFF. DNA for the CDR3: TGTGCCATCAGTGGACTAGCGGCATCATCGGGCACCGGGGAGCTGTTTTTT. The rearrangement links TRBV10-3 to TRBJ2-2; 9 bases agree with TRBD2. V dropped 4 bases and J dropped 4; count of bases not matched to a gene: 10. Germline CDR1 and CDR2: ENHRY and SYGVKD. This CDR3 comprises 17 residues.

The chain is built from TRBV30 and TRBJ1-1; D gene ambiguous. CDR1 is GTSNPN, CDR2 SVGIG, per germline (reference sequence). The CDR3 totals 14 residues. Trimming removed 2 bases from V and 4 bases from J, with 14 bases in between. This chain's CDR3 is CAWSTDYGITEAFF. CDR3 coding DNA: TGTGCCTGGAGTACCGACTATGGCATCACTGAAGCTTTCTTT.